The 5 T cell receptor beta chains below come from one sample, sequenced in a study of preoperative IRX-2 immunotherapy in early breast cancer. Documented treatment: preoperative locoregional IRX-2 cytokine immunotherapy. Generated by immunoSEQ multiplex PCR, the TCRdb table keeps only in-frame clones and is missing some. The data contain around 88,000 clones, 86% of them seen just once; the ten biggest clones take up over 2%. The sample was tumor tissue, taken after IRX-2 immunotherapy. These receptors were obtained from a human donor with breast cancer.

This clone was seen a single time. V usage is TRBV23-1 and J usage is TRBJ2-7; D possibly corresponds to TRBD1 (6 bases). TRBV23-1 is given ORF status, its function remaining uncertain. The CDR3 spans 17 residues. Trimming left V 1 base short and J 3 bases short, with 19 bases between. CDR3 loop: CASSQFLYRELDYEQYF. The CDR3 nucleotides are TGCGCCAGCAGTCAATTCTTGTACAGGGAGCTTGACTACGAGCAGTACTTC.

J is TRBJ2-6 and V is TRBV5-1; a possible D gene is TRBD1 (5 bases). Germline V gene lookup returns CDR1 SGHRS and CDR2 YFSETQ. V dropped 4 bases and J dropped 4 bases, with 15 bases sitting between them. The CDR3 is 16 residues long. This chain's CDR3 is CASSPWAGSGANVLTF. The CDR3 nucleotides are TGCGCCAGCAGCCCCTGGGCAGGGTCGGGGGCCAACGTCCTGACTTTC.

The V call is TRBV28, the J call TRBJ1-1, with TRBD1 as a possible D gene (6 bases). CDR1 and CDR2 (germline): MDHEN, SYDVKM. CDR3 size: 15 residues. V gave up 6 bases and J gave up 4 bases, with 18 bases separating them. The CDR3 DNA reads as TGTGCCAGCAGCTTAACGGACACAGGGTCCACTGAAGCTTTCTTT. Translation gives CASSLTDTGSTEAFF.

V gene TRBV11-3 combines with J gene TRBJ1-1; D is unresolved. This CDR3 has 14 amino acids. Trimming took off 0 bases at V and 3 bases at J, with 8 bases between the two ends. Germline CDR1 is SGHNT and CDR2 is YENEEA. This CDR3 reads CASSLDGRDTEAFF. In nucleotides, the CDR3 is TGTGCCAGCAGCTTAGATGGCCGGGACACTGAAGCTTTCTTT.

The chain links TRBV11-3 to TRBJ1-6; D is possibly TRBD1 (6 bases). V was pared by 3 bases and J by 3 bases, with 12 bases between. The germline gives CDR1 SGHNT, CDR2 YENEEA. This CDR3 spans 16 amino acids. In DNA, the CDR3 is TGTGCCAGCAGCTTGGCCGGGGGCGGCTATAATTCACCCCTCCACTTT. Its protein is CASSLAGGGYNSPLHF.